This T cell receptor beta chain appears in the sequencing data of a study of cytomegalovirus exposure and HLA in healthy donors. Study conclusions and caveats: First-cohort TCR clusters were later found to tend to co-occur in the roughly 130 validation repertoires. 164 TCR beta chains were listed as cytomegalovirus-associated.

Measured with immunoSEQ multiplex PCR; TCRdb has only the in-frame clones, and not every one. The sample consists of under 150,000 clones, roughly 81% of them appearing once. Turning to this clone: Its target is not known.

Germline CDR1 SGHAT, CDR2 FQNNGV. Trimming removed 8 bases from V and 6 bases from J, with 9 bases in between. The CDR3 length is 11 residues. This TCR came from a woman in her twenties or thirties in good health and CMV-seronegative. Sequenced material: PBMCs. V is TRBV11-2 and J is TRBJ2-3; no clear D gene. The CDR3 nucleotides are TGTGCCAGCCGTGTCGGGGATACGCAGTATTTT. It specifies CASRVGDTQYF.